This entry describes one T cell receptor beta chain. Its antigen is not identified. The CDR3 spans 15 residues. J was trimmed by 9 bases and V by 4 bases; bases with no gene match: 15. These data come from a study of T cell responses to AZD1222 COVID-19 vaccine. General study findings and limits: Unmutated regions of variants are reportedly targeted by nearly half of spike-specific TCRs. Clonal diversity was possibly underestimated, and white British individuals and females predominated among donors.

Assay used: immunoSEQ multiplex PCR; TCRdb lists only in-frame clones, some missing. The table lists around 150,000 clones, roughly 94% of them singletons. The chain is built from TRBV5-7 and TRBJ1-2; 7 bases map to TRBD1. TRBV5-7 is designated an ORF whose function remains uncertain. This sample comprised peripheral blood, obtained on day 0 of AZD1222 vaccination. The sequence came from an adult in good health. CDR3 bases: TGTGCCAGCAGCCGGCGGGACAGAAGATCCAAGAGCTACACCTTC. This codes for CASSRRDRRSKSYTF.